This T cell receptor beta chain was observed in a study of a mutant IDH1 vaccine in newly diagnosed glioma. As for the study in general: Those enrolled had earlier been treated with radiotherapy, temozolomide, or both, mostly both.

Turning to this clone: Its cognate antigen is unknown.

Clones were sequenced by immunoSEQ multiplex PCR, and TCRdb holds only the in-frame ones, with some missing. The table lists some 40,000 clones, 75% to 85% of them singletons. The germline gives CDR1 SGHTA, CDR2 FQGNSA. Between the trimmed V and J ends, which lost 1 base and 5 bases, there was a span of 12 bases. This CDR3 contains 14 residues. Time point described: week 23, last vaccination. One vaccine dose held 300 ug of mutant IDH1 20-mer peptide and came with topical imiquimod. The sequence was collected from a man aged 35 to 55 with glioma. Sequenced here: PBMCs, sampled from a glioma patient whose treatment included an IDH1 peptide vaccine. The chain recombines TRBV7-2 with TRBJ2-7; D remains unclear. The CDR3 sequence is CASSLVVRLDEQYF. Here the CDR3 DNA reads TGTGCCAGCAGCTTAGTTGTCAGGTTGGACGAGCAGTACTTC.